A selection of T cell receptor beta chains follows, all from one sample in a study of identical twins. TCRdb reanalysed the 5' RACE reads using MiXCR and keeps one entry per CDR3 protein. The sample has about 220,000 distinct CDR3 sequences, about 7.5% seen once. These data also formed part of another study, on yellow fever vaccine responses in identical twins.

The sequencing input was CD8+ T cells sorted from blood. These receptors were obtained from a woman under 30 in good health. Each CDR3 is given with its conserved first and last residue. The D gene is left open where the match is weak. Some rows have no size entry. The others give once, few or many, or a class for an expanded clone.

CDR3 DNA	CDR3 protein	clone size	J gene	D gene	V gene
TGTGCCAGCAGCCCCCGCGAGGGGATAGACAATGAGCAGTTCTTC	CASSPREGIDNEQFF	many	TRBJ2-1	-	TRBV7-9
TGTGCCAGCACTACTGACAGGGCCCAACGAAATGAGCAGTTCTTC	CASTTDRAQRNEQFF	many	TRBJ2-1	TRBD1	TRBV12-3/TRBV12-4
TGTGCCAGCAGCTTAGTAGAGGGGTCCTACAATGAGCAGTTCTTC	CASSLVEGSYNEQFF	few	TRBJ2-1	-	TRBV7-8
TGTGCCAGCAGCCCGCCCCGGGACAAAGCCTACGAGCAGTACTTC	CASSPPRDKAYEQYF	-	TRBJ2-7	-	TRBV11-2
TGTGCCAGCAGCGTAAGCGGGGGCCTTAGCACAGATACGCAGTATTTT	CASSVSGGLSTDTQYF	-	TRBJ2-3	TRBD2	TRBV9
TGTGCCAGCAGTCTGCGCGGGACAGGAGTCGACAATGAGCAGTTCTTC	CASSLRGTGVDNEQFF	few	TRBJ2-1	TRBD1	TRBV6-1
TGTGCCAGCAGCCCGTCTACCGGGACTATCCTTTCGGAGCAGTTCTTC	CASSPSTGTILSEQFF	few	TRBJ2-1	TRBD2	TRBV7-9
TGCAGTGCAAAGTCCCGGGACAGGGCTTACGAGCAGTACTTC	CSAKSRDRAYEQYF	-	TRBJ2-7	TRBD1	TRBV20-1
TGTGCCAGCAGCTACGAGAGGGTTGAGACCCAGTACTTC	CASSYERVETQYF	few	TRBJ2-5	-	TRBV7-8
TGCAGCGTTCAAGGACTAGCGGGATACAATGAGCAGTTCTTC	CSVQGLAGYNEQFF	few	TRBJ2-1	TRBD2	TRBV29-1
TGTGCCAGCAGCGGGGGACTAGCGGGCTCCTACGAGCAGTACTTC	CASSGGLAGSYEQYF	-	TRBJ2-7	TRBD2	TRBV9
TGTGCCAGCAGCTTTGCCGGGACAGGGGACAATGAGCAGTTCTTC	CASSFAGTGDNEQFF	many	TRBJ2-1	TRBD1	TRBV7-9
TGCAGCGTTGAAGATATCGGGTGGGCACAAACCGGGACAGGGGAATCGAATACGCAGTATTTT	CSVEDIGWAQTGTGESNTQYF	few	TRBJ2-3	TRBD1	TRBV29-1
TGTGCCAGCTCACCAGACCGGGGCCAGTCAGATACGCAGTATTTT	CASSPDRGQSDTQYF	-	TRBJ2-3	-	TRBV18